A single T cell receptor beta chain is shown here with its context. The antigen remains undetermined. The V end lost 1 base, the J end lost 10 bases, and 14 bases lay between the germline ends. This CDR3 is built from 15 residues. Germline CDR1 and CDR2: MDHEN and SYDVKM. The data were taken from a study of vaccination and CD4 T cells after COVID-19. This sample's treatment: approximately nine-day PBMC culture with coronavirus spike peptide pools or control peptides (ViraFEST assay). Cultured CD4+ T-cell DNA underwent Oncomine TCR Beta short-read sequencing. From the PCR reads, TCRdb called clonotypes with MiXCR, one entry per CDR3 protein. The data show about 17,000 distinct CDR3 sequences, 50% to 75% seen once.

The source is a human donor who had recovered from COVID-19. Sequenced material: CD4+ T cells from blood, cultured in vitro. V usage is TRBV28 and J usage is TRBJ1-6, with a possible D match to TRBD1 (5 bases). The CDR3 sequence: CASSLFGGTYSPLHF. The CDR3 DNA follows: TGTGCCAGCAGTTTATTTGGGGGGACTTACTCACCCCTCCACTTT.